This is a list of T cell receptor beta chains from one sample in a study of T cell changes during pregnancy in multiple sclerosis. Using immunoSEQ multiplex PCR, the repertoire was profiled, and TCRdb retains in-frame clones only, with some absent. The sample carries over 45,000 clones, about 90% recorded once. Sequences were derived from CD4+ T cells from peripheral blood mononuclear cells, sampled after pregnancy. These receptors originate from a female donor with multiple sclerosis, enrolled in a pregnancy study. Both conserved end residues are part of each CDR3. The D gene is left open where the match is weak. Size is omitted from some rows. Given values are once, few, many or a class for expanded clones.

j_gene: TRBJ2-4
v_gene: TRBV18
d_gene: TRBD1
abundance: -
CDR3nt: TGTGCCAGCTCACCACCGGGGACAGTTATAGCCAAAAACATTCAGTACTTC
CDR3aa: CASSPPGTVIAKNIQYF

j_gene: TRBJ1-4
v_gene: TRBV18
d_gene: -
abundance: -
CDR3nt: TGTGCCAGCTCACCACCGGGGAGGGAAAGGACTAATGAAAAACTGTTTTTT
CDR3aa: CASSPPGRERTNEKLFF

j_gene: TRBJ1-1
v_gene: TRBV11-3
d_gene: -
abundance: -
CDR3nt: TGTGCCAGCAGCTTACGGGGTTACACTGAAGCTTTCTTT
CDR3aa: CASSLRGYTEAFF

j_gene: TRBJ2-5
v_gene: TRBV28
d_gene: -
abundance: -
CDR3nt: TGTGCCAGCAGTCCTCGGACGGGATTCCAAGAGACCCAGTACTTC
CDR3aa: CASSPRTGFQETQYF

j_gene: TRBJ2-5
v_gene: TRBV5-1
d_gene: TRBD2
abundance: -
CDR3nt: TGCGCCAGCAGCTTGGCCGGGCTAGCGGGAGATGGGACCCAGTACTTC
CDR3aa: CASSLAGLAGDGTQYF

j_gene: TRBJ2-1
v_gene: TRBV7-6
d_gene: TRBD2
abundance: -
CDR3nt: TGTGCCAGCAGCTCGGCTAGCGGCCATGCAGGTCATGAGCAGTTCTTC
CDR3aa: CASSSASGHAGHEQFF

j_gene: TRBJ2-2
v_gene: TRBV19
d_gene: -
abundance: -
CDR3nt: TGTGCCAGTAGTATAGCGGGGGACACCGGGGAGCTGTTTTTT
CDR3aa: CASSIAGDTGELFF

j_gene: TRBJ2-7
v_gene: TRBV12-5
d_gene: -
abundance: few
CDR3nt: TGTGCTAGTGGTTTGGAGGGGTTTCGGTACGAGCAGTACTTC
CDR3aa: CASGLEGFRYEQYF

j_gene: TRBJ2-7
v_gene: TRBV19
d_gene: TRBD2
abundance: -
CDR3nt: TGTGCCAGTAGTACCGGGACTAGGAGGTCCTACGAGCAGTACTTC
CDR3aa: CASSTGTRRSYEQYF

j_gene: TRBJ2-1
v_gene: TRBV11-3
d_gene: -
abundance: -
CDR3nt: TGTGCCAGCAGCTTCGGTAGGCAGCGGGACAATGAGCAGTTCTTC
CDR3aa: CASSFGRQRDNEQFF

j_gene: TRBJ1-1
v_gene: TRBV18
d_gene: TRBD1
abundance: -
CDR3nt: TGTGCCAGCTCACTCCTTCCAGGGACAGAGAACACTGAAGCTTTCTTT
CDR3aa: CASSLLPGTENTEAFF

j_gene: TRBJ2-1
v_gene: TRBV5-6
d_gene: TRBD2
abundance: -
CDR3nt: TGTGCCAGCAGCTTGGACTTGGGACTAGCGGGAACCTACAATGAGCAGTTCTTC
CDR3aa: CASSLDLGLAGTYNEQFF

j_gene: TRBJ2-2
v_gene: TRBV19
d_gene: TRBD2
abundance: -
CDR3nt: TGTGCCAGTAGCCGGACTAGCCGATACACCGGGGAGCTGTTTTTT
CDR3aa: CASSRTSRYTGELFF

j_gene: TRBJ2-6
v_gene: TRBV19
d_gene: -
abundance: -
CDR3nt: TGTGCCAGTAGTATAGATTGGGGGGTTACCGGGGCCAACGTCCTGACTTTC
CDR3aa: CASSIDWGVTGANVLTF

j_gene: TRBJ1-5
v_gene: TRBV7-2
d_gene: TRBD1
abundance: -
CDR3nt: TGTGCCAGCAGCGGACAGGGGGGCAATCAGCCCCAGCATTTT
CDR3aa: CASSGQGGNQPQHF

j_gene: TRBJ1-4
v_gene: TRBV4-3
d_gene: -
abundance: -
CDR3nt: TGCGCCAGCAGCAGACTCGGGTCCGATGAAAAACTGTTTTTT
CDR3aa: CASSRLGSDEKLFF

j_gene: TRBJ1-2
v_gene: TRBV27
d_gene: TRBD1
abundance: -
CDR3nt: TGTGCCAGCAGTCCTACAGGGGTTTGGTATGGCTACACCTTC
CDR3aa: CASSPTGVWYGYTF

j_gene: TRBJ2-1
v_gene: TRBV25-1
d_gene: TRBD2
abundance: -
CDR3nt: TGTGCCAGCAGTGGGCTAGCGGACTACAATGAGCAGTTCTTC
CDR3aa: CASSGLADYNEQFF

j_gene: TRBJ1-4
v_gene: TRBV6-6
d_gene: -
abundance: -
CDR3nt: TGTGCCAGCAGTACAGCAGGAACTAATGAAAAACTGTTTTTT
CDR3aa: CASSTAGTNEKLFF

j_gene: TRBJ1-3
v_gene: TRBV29-1
d_gene: -
abundance: -
CDR3nt: TGCAGCGTTGGGAGTAACAGGTTCGGTGGCTCTGGAAACACCATATATTTT
CDR3aa: CSVGSNRFGGSGNTIYF